The 9 T cell receptor beta chains presented below share a single source sample, sequenced in a study of shared clonotypes between healthy human individuals. Clones were sequenced by immunoSEQ multiplex PCR, and TCRdb holds only the in-frame ones, with some missing. The profile covers about 480,000 clones, with over 75% appearing a single time and 9.5% to 15% taken by the ten largest. The sequencing sample was made of PBMCs. These receptors all stem from a woman aged 40 to 49 in good health. Some clones in this sample may be carry-over from other donors' samples.

The chain combines TRBV4-1 with TRBJ2-1; TRBD2 matches at 7 bases. The CDR3 runs 15 residues. J was trimmed by 8 bases and V by 0 bases; bases with no gene match: 7. CDR1 MGHRA and CDR2 YSYEKL come from the germline V gene. CDR3 amino acids: CASSQEFGGSYEQFF. The CDR3 DNA reads TGCGCCAGCAGCCAAGAGTTCGGCGGGAGCTATGAGCAGTTCTTC.

The J gene is TRBJ2-1, the V gene TRBV10-2; 11 nucleotides align to TRBD2. V trimming: 7 bases; J trimming: 8 bases; junction bases outside the gene matches: 7. Germline loops: CDR1 WSHSY, CDR2 SAAADI. The CDR3 length is 14 residues. The CDR3 DNA follows: TGCGCCAGCACCTCTAGCGGGAGGCTCTATGAGCAGTTCTTC. This sequence encodes CASTSSGRLYEQFF.

To note about this clone: Other DNA sequences in this sample translate to the same CDR3. This chain joins TRBV2 and TRBJ2-5; the D call may be TRBD1 or TRBD2 (5 bases each). Trimming stripped 6 bases from V and 2 bases from J, with 10 bases between. The V gene's germline CDR1 is SNHLY and CDR2 FYNNEI. There are 13 residues in the CDR3. CDR3 bases: TGTGCCAGCAGCCGGGACGGACAAGAGACCCAGTACTTC. Its protein is CASSRDGQETQYF.

The chain couples TRBV2 to TRBJ2-4, with 11 bases lining up with TRBD2. V shed 6 bases, J shed 8 bases, and the junction held 9 bases outside the gene matches. The CDR3 runs 15 residues. The V gene's germline CDR1 is SNHLY and CDR2 FYNNEI. The CDR3 is CASSPGTSGGDIQYF. The DNA for the CDR3 is TGTGCCAGCAGCCCGGGGACTAGCGGCGGGGACATTCAGTACTTC.

The chain combines TRBV4-2 with TRBJ2-1; tentatively, D is TRBD1 or TRBD2 (5 bases each). Trimming took off 6 bases at V and 8 bases at J, with 8 bases between the two ends. The CDR3 runs 11 residues. CDR1 and CDR2 (germline): LGHNA, YNFKEQ. The CDR3 loop is CASRGTDEQFF. The DNA of the CDR3 is TGTGCCAGCAGGGGGACGGATGAGCAGTTCTTC.

V usage is TRBV21-1 and J usage is TRBJ1-6; the listed D gene, TRBD1, was not tested against the DNA. TRBV21-1 is noted as a pseudogene. This CDR3 is built from 16 residues. The CDR3 DNA reads TGTGCCAGCAGCAAAGAAGGGGTGAGGCATAATTCACCCCTCCACTTT. Translated, it gives CASSKEGVRHNSPLHF.

Note on this clone: A much larger clone lies a single base off, so this may be a read error. This rearrangement joins TRBV5-4 to TRBJ2-7; D possibly corresponds to TRBD1 (5 bases). Germline CDR1 SGHNT, CDR2 YYREEE (reference sequence). The CDR3 consists of 14 residues. Trimming cost V 0 bases and J 0 bases, with 7 bases left between them. The CDR3 reads CASSLDRSSYEQYF. CDR3 bases: TGTGCCAGCAGCTTGGACAGGAGCTCCTACGAGCAGTACTTC.

The chain couples TRBV5-1 to TRBJ2-7, with 14 bases aligning to TRBD2. Per the germline V gene, CDR1 is SGHRS and CDR2 is YFSETQ. V dropped 0 bases and J dropped 7; count of bases not matched to a gene: 12. The CDR3 spans 18 residues. The CDR3 coding sequence is TGCGCCAGCAGCTTGGCTCCTCCGGGACTAGCGGGAGAGGGAGAGCAGTACTTC. This sequence encodes CASSLAPPGLAGEGEQYF.

The chain links TRBV4-2 to TRBJ1-1; possibly TRBD1 for D (6 bases). The CDR3 is made up of 12 amino acids. Germline lookup yields CDR1 LGHNA and CDR2 YNFKEQ. The V end lost 4 bases, the J end lost 4 bases, and 7 bases lay between the germline ends. Here the CDR3 DNA reads TGTGCCAGCAGCCCAGGGGTCACTGAAGCTTTCTTT. Protein: CASSPGVTEAFF.